The T cell receptor (beta chain) under discussion was sequenced for a study of blood T cell repertoires in COVID-19. Germline trimming cut 6 bases from V and 7 bases from J; bases unmatched to any gene: 23. Germline V gives CDR1 LNHDA, CDR2 SQIVND (reference sequence). CDR3 length: 20 residues. In the authors' methods: From reference gene primer amplification, estimates of nucleated cell counts were derived. This table comes from immunoSEQ multiplex PCR, and its TCRdb copy is limited to in-frame clones, with some not included. The V and J calls and the clone size are those of that table, but D and trimming were determined from the DNA. The sample comprises fewer than 300,000 clones, roughly 90% of which are singletons, and about 2.2% rests with the top ten.

The chain carries TRBV19 and TRBJ2-1; 11 bases are a match to TRBD2. The sequenced material came from peripheral blood. This TCR came from a woman under 40 with COVID-19, enrolled during active disease. In nucleotides, the CDR3 is TGTGCCAGTAGCCCCAGATTAGGTAGCGGGAGGGCCAAAGCAAAGAATGAGCAGTTCTTC. Translated, it gives CASSPRLGSGRAKAKNEQFF.